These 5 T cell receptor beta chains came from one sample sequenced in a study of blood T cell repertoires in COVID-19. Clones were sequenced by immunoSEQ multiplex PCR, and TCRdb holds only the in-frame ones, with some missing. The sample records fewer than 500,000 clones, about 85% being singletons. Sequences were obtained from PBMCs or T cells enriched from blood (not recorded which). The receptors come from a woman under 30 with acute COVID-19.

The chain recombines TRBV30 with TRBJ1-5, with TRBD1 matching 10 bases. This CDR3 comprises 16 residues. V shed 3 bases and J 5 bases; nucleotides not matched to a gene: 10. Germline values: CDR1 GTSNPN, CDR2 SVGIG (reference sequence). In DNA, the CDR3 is TGTGCCTGGAGCGCCGCGTTAGGACAGGGGGATCAGCCCCAGCATTTT. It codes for CAWSAALGQGDQPQHF. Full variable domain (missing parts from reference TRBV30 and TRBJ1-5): SQTIHQWPATLVQPVGSPLSLECTVEGTSNPNLYWYRQAAGRGLQLLFYSVGIGQISSEVPQNLSASRPQDRQFILSSKKLLLSDSGFYLCAWSAALGQGDQPQHFGDGTRLSIL.

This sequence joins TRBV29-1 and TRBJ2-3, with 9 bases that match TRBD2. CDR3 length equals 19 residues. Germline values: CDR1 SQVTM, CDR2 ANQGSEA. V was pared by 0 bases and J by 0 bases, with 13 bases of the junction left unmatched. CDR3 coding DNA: TGCAGCGTTGAAGATTCACCTAGCGGGGTGGGGGCGAGCACAGATACGCAGTATTTT. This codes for CSVEDSPSGVGASTDTQYF.

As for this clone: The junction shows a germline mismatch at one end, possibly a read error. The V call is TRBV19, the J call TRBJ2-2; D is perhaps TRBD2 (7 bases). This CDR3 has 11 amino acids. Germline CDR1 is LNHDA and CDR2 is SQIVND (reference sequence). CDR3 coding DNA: TGTGCCTCGGGGGGCACCCGGGAGCTGTTTTTT. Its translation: CASGGTRELFF.

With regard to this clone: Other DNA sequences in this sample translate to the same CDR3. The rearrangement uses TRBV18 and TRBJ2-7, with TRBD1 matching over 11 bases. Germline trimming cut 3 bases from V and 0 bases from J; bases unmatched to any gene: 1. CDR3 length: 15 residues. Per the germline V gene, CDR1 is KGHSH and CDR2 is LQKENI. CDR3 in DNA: TGTGCCAGCTCACCCGGGACAGGGGGCTCCTACGAGCAGTACTTC. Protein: CASSPGTGGSYEQYF.

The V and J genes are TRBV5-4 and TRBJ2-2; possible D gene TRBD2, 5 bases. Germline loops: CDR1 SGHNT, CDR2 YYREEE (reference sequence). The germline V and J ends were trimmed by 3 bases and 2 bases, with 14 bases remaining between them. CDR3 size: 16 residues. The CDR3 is CASSSTRTGNTGELFF. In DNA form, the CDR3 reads TGTGCCAGCAGCTCGACCCGGACGGGAAACACCGGGGAGCTGTTTTTT.